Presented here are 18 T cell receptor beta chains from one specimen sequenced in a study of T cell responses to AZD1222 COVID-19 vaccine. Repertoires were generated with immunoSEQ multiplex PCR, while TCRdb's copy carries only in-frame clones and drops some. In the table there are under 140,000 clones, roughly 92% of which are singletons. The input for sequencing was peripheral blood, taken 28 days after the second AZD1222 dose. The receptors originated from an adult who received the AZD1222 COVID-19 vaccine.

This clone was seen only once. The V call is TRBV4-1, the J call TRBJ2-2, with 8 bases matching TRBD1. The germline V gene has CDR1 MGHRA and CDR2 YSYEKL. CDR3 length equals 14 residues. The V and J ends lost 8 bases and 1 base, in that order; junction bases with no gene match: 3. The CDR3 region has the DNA TGCGCCAGCCGGGACAGGAGGAACACCGGGGAGCTGTTTTTT. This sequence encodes CASRDRRNTGELFF.

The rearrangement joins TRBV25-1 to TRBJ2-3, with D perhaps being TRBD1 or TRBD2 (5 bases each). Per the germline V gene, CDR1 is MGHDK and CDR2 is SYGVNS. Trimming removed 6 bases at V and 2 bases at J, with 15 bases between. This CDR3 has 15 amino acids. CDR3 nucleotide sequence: TGTGCCAGCAGAAAAAACCCGGGACCCACAGATACGCAGTATTTT. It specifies CASRKNPGPTDTQYF.

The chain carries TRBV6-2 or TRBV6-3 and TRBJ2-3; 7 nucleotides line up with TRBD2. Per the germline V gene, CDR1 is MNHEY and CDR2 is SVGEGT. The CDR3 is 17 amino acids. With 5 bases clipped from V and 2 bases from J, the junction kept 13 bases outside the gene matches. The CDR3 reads CASSGKAGQHDTDTQYF. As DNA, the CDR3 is TGTGCCAGCAGTGGAAAAGCGGGGCAACATGACACAGATACGCAGTATTTT.

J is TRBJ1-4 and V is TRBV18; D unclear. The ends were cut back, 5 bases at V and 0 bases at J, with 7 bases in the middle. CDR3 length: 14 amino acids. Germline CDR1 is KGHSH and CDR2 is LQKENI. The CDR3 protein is CASSSSTTNEKLFF. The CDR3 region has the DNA TGTGCCAGCTCATCTTCGACAACTAATGAAAAACTGTTTTTT.

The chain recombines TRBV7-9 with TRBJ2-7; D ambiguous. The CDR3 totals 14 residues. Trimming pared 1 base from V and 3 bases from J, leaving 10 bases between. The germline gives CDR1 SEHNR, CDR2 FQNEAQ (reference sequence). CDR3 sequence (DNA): TGTGCCAGCAGCTTAGGGACGCTAAACTACGAGCAGTACTTC. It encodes CASSLGTLNYEQYF.

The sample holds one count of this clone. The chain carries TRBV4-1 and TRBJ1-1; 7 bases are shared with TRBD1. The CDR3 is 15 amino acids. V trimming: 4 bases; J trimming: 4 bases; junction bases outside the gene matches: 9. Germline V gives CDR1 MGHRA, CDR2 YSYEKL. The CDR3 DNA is TGCGCCAGCAGCCCCCAACAGGGGCTTGCCACTGAAGCTTTCTTT. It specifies CASSPQQGLATEAFF.

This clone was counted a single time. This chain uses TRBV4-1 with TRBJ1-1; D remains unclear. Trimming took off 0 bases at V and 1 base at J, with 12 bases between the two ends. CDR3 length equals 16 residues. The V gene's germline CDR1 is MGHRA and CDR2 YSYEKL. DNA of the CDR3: TGCGCCAGCAGCCAAGATCTGGGCAGCCGGAACACTGAAGCTTTCTTT. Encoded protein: CASSQDLGSRNTEAFF.

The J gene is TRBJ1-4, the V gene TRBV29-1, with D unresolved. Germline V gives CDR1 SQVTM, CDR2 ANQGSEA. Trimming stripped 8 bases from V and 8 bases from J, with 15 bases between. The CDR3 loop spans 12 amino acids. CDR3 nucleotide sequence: TGCAGCACCGGGGAGGTTGGGGAAAAACTGTTTTTT. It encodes CSTGEVGEKLFF.

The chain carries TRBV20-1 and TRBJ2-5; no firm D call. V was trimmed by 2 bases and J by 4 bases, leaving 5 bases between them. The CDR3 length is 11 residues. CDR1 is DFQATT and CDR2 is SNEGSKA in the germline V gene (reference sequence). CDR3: CSARSSETQYF. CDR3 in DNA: TGCAGTGCTAGAAGCTCAGAGACCCAGTACTTC.

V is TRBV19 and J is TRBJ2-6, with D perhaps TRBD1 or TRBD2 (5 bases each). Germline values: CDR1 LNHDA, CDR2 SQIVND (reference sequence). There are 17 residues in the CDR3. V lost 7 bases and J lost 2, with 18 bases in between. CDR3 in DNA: TGTGCCAGTACCCAGGAGAGGGGCTGGGCTGGGGCCAACGTCCTGACTTTC. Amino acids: CASTQERGWAGANVLTF.

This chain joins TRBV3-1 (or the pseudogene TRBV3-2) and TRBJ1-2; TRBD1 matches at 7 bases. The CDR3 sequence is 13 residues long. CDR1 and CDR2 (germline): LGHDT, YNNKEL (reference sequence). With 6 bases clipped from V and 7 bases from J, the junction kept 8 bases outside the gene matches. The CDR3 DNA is TGTGCCAGCAGATTCGAGGGGGCAGGTGGCTACACCTTC. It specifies CASRFEGAGGYTF.

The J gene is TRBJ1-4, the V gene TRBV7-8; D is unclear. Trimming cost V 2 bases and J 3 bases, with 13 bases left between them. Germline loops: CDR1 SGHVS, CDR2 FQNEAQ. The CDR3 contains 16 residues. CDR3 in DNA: TGTGCCAGCAGCTTACTAGTTCTCACCCCTAATGAAAAACTGTTTTTT. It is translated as CASSLLVLTPNEKLFF.

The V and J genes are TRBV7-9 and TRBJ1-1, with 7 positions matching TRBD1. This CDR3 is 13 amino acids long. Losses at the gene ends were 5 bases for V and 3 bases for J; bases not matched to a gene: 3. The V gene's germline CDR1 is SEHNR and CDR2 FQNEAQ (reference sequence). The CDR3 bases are TGTGCCAGCAGCGGGGGGACAGACACTGAAGCTTTCTTT. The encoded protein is CASSGGTDTEAFF.

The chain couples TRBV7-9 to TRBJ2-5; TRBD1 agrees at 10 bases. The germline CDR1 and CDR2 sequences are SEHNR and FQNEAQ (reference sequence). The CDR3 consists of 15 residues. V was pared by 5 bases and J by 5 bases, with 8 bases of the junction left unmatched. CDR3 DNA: TGTGCCAGCAGCCCGCGACAGGGGGCGAGGGAGACCCAGTACTTC. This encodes CASSPRQGARETQYF. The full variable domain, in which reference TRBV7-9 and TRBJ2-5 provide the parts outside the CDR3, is DTGVSQNPRHKITKRGQNVTFRCDPISEHNRLYWYRQTLGQGPEFLTYFQNEAQLEKSRLLSDRFSAERPKGSFSTLEIQRTEQGDSAMYLCASSPRQGARETQYFGPGTRLLVL.

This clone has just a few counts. The DNA of the CDR3 is TGTGCCAGCACCTTTCGCGGTGAAGCTTTCTTT. Translated, it gives CASTFRGEAFF. J is TRBJ1-1 and V is TRBV2, with D unclear. This CDR3 comprises 11 residues. V lost 7 bases and J lost 7, with 10 bases in between. Germline CDR1 is SNHLY and CDR2 is FYNNEI.

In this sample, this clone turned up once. CDR3 sequence reads: CASPPALAGGTDTQYF. The CDR3 DNA is TGTGCCAGCCCCCCCGCGCTAGCGGGGGGCACAGATACGCAGTATTTT. The chain carries TRBV28 and TRBJ2-3; TRBD2 agrees at 10 bases. The CDR3 length is 16 residues. J lost 1 base, V lost 8 bases, and 9 bases had no gene match. CDR1 and CDR2 (germline): MDHEN, SYDVKM.

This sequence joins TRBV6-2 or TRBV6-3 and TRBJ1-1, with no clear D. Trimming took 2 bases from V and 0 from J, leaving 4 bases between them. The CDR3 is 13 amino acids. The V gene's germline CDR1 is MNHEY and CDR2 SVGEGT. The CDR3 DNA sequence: TGTGCCAGCAGTTACGGCATGAACACTGAAGCTTTCTTT. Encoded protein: CASSYGMNTEAFF.

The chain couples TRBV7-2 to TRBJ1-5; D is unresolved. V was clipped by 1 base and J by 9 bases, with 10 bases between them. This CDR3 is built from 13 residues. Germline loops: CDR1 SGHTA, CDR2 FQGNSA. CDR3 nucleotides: TGTGCCAGCAGCTTAGTGGACGGAGGGCCCCAGCATTTT. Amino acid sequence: CASSLVDGGPQHF.